Listed here is a single T cell receptor (beta chain). Its specificity is not known. The data were taken from a study of cytomegalovirus exposure and HLA in healthy donors. Whole-study findings and limits: According to the study, roughly 180 TCR beta chains were cytomegalovirus-associated. Confirmation was obtained in vitro that a few CMV-associated chains are specific for CMV antigens. Cytomegalovirus status was reportedly diagnosed by the classifier with high specificity and sensitivity. Most TCR sequences proved rare, with some public TCRs found in many donors.

The method was immunoSEQ multiplex PCR; TCRdb's version includes in-frame clones alone and lacks a portion of them. In the table there are 100,000 to 150,000 clones, around 90% of which are singletons. This CDR3 region has 15 residues. Germline loops: CDR1 SGHAT, CDR2 FQNNGV. V dropped 4 bases and J dropped 4; count of bases not matched to a gene: 8. The genes are TRBV11-2 and TRBJ1-2; 8 bases line up with TRBD1. Sample: PBMCs. This TCR came from a woman aged 18-29 years in good health and CMV-seronegative. The CDR3, as DNA: TGTGCCAGCAGCTCGTACAGGGGGTCCACCTATGGCTACACCTTC. Amino acid sequence: CASSSYRGSTYGYTF.